This T cell receptor beta chain was profiled in a study of blood T cell repertoires in COVID-19. Overall study: Acute-phase and convalescent COVID-19 samples originated in the United States, Italy and Spain.

TCRdb's table, derived via immunoSEQ multiplex PCR, lists solely in-frame clones and lacks some. The sample contains roughly 700,000 clones, 70% to 90% of which appear only once. Trimming removed 2 bases at V and 9 bases at J, with 17 bases between. The V gene's germline CDR1 is LGHNT and CDR2 FRNRAP. This CDR3 has 15 residues. The chain links TRBV12-5 to TRBJ1-5; no clear D gene. The specimen sequenced was peripheral blood. This receptor was obtained from a woman aged 18-29 years with acute or convalescent COVID-19. The CDR3 sequence: CASGLPGLPAGPQHF. The DNA of the CDR3 is TGTGCTAGTGGTTTGCCAGGACTGCCTGCGGGGCCCCAGCATTTT.